Given below is one T cell receptor beta chain in context. As yet, its antigen is unknown. The starting material, graft tissue, was processed to release intraepithelial and lamina propria lymphocytes. The source of the sample is a study of graft-versus-host responses after intestinal transplantation. About the study: Transplantation in recipients was multivisceral, liver-intestinal, or isolated intestinal. Every recipient had anti-thymocyte globulin induction and roughly three years of tacrolimus plus steroids. Study-level points and caveats: Maximum circulating GvH clone levels tracked with early post-transplant HvG decreases. Detection of GvH clones occurred in recipient marrow, and some had their first appearance in ileum or blood.

With 5 bases clipped from V and 4 bases from J, the junction kept 6 bases outside the gene matches. The CDR3 spans 16 residues. The germline gives CDR1 LNHDA, CDR2 SQIVND (reference sequence). Sequencing was performed with immunoSEQ multiplex PCR; in TCRdb, only in-frame clones are kept and a portion is missing. In the table there are more than 50,000 clones, around 90% of which are singletons. The J gene is TRBJ2-6, the V gene TRBV19; TRBD1 aligns across 9 bases. This sequence was found in a human patient who received an intestinal transplant, so some T cells may come from the graft donor. Sample: ileum tissue, taken around 350 days after transplant. CDR3 bases: TGTGCCAGTAGTGTGCACAGGGGGCTCGGGGCCAACGTCCTGACTTTC. Translated: CASSVHRGLGANVLTF.